This T cell receptor beta chain was profiled in a study of cytomegalovirus exposure and HLA in healthy donors. Whole-study findings and limits: Sequencing had likely introduced a cluster of highly shared sequence variants as an artifact.

For this clone: Its specificity is not known.

Researchers ran the PCR with 60 Vbeta and 13 Jbeta primers. Measured with immunoSEQ multiplex PCR; TCRdb has only the in-frame clones, and not every one. The table counts 53,000 or so clones; under 15% lies in the top ten. The CDR3 spans 16 residues. V was pared by 3 bases and J by 1 base, with 3 bases of the junction left unmatched. Germline CDR1 reads MGHRA; CDR2 reads YSYEKL. The V and J genes are TRBV4-1 and TRBJ2-3; 11 bases line up with TRBD1. Sequenced sample: PBMCs. The clonotype comes from a man between 18 and 35 years old in good health and CMV-seropositive. The CDR3 nucleotides are TGCGCCAGCAGCCACGGACAGGGGGCGGGCACAGATACGCAGTATTTT. Protein: CASSHGQGAGTDTQYF.